The TCR beta chain described here comes from a study of OX40 agonist ivuxolimab in advanced cancers. The study's findings and limits: By week 6 at 0.1 to 3.0 mg/kg, blood CD4+ and CD8+ T cells had expanded clonally. On average, a greater number of expanded clones characterised CD8+ T cells relative to CD4+.

Here immunoSEQ multiplex PCR was the method, and the copy in TCRdb shows in-frame clones only, minus some. The data show approximately 20,000 clones, roughly nine tenths seen once. This clone was seen once. Its antigen is still unknown. The CDR3 has 15 residues. V shed 5 bases and J 7 bases; nucleotides not matched to a gene: 8. Looked up from germline, CDR1 is SGHTS and CDR2 is YDEGEE. No patient had autoimmune disease or received systemic immunosuppression. Sequencing used CD4+ or CD8+ T cells sorted from blood, obtained in a trial of the OX40 agonist ivuxolimab. The J gene is TRBJ2-3, the V gene TRBV5-8; 12 bases fit TRBD2. This receptor was identified in an adult with an advanced solid tumor such as melanoma, head and neck, liver or kidney cancer. CDR3 loop: CASSPTSGRTNTQYF. The CDR3 DNA reads as TGTGCCAGCAGTCCGACTAGCGGGAGAACGAATACGCAGTATTTT.